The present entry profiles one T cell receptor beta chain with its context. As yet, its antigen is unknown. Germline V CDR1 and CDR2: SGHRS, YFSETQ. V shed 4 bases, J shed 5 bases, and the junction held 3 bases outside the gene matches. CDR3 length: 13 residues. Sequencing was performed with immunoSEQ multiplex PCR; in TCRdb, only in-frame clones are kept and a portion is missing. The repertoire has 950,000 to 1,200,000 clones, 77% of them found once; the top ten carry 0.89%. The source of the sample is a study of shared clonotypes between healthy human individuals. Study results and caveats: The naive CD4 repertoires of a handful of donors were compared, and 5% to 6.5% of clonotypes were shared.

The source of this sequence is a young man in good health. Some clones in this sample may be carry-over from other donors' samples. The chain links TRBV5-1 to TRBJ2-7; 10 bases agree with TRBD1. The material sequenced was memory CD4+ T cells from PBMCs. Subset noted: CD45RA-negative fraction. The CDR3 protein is CASSGDRGHEQYF. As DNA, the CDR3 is TGCGCCAGCAGCGGGGACAGGGGACACGAGCAGTACTTC.